The clone carrying this TCR beta chain was seen repeatedly, ten times or more. Its antigen remains unidentified. The TCRbeta library was prepared with unique molecular identifiers. A single record per CDR3 protein comes from TCRdb applying MiXCR to the PCR reads. Among 200,000 or so distinct CDR3 sequences, 6.3% were seen once, and the ten largest hold roughly 4.5%. The data originate from a study of T-cell reconstitution after alpha-beta-depleted transplantation in children. Notes on the study in general: When one year had passed after transplant, most T-cell counts and diversity came from newly produced T cells. In some patients, recipient T cells and intrathymic progenitors surviving conditioning explained high day-60 diversity. Approximately two months post-transplant, alpha-beta T cells reportedly originated from several hundred expanded graft clones.

Trimming cost V 7 bases and J 5 bases, with 17 bases left between them. This CDR3 spans 13 amino acids. The germline CDR1 and CDR2 sequences are SQVTM and ANQGSEA. The TCR was taken from a girl under two years old with combined immunodeficiency, due to receive a stem cell transplant. Sequenced here: PBMCs, sampled before TCRalphabeta/CD19-depleted stem cell transplant. The rearrangement joins TRBV29-1 to TRBJ2-5; D may be TRBD2 (6 bases). The CDR3 is CSARDSRYETQYF. CDR3 DNA sequence: TGCAGCGCTCGGGACTCGCGGTATGAGACCCAGTACTTC. The entire variable domain, with the rest obtained from reference TRBV29-1 and TRBJ2-5, is as follows: SAVISQKPSRDICQRGTSLTIQCQVDSQVTMMFWYRQQPGQSLTLIATANQGSEATYESGFVIDKFPISRPNLTFSTLTVSNMSPEDSSIYLCSARDSRYETQYFGPGTRLLVL.